This T cell receptor beta chain originates from a study of T cells and copy number aberrations in small-cell lung cancer (dated by TCRdb to the early 2020s). Background on the whole study: Whole-exome sequencing of the same tumor regions was paired with TCR repertoire sequencing so that T cell metrics could be related to mutations and copy number aberrations. Tumor TCR data existed for 17 patients, while 12 to 15 patients had TCR data covering both tumor and normal tissue. Study-wide conclusions, independent of this receptor: Because surgical resection is uncommon in small-cell lung cancer, the study was limited by a small sample size, and the findings need validation. Compared with adjacent lung tissue, tumors showed lower T-cell density, richness and clonality, although the density difference was not significant. All specimens consisted of formalin-fixed paraffin-embedded tissue, which is known to introduce sequencing artifacts.

TCR-beta CDR3 regions were amplified from genomic DNA with the immunoSEQ hsTCRB Kit using multiplexed V- and J-gene primers. Unique DNA barcodes were added in a second PCR, and the samples were pooled together with one negative control and one positive control. The pooled TCR-beta libraries were sequenced using a 150-cycle paired-end protocol on an Illumina MiSeq. From the authors' description of their analysis: Raw sequencing data were processed by Adaptive Biotechnologies into a report with normalized, annotated TCR-beta repertoires. To compute T-cell density, TCR-beta templates were normalized to usable DNA, with usable DNA estimated through amplification of housekeeping genes. Clonality was defined as 1 minus Pielou's evenness, while richness was a count of unique rearrangements. TCRdb provides this immuneACCESS table in a form limited to in-frame rearrangements. Some clones are lacking; in checked studies, under half of them reflect an unresolved V gene, and why the rest are absent is not known. The DNA was the basis for D and trimming; V, J and clone size are from that table. Across this sample there are fewer than 2,000 clones, with about 85% seen only once. More than 5% of the sample goes to the ten largest clones.

The donors were limited-stage small-cell lung cancer patients who had surgical resection in Hangzhou, China, between the late 2000s and the early 2020s. Every donor underwent upfront surgery with no preoperative chemotherapy or radiotherapy, and no donor received immunotherapy either before or after surgery. Each of the 15 to 20 patients in the sequenced cohort was a smoker or a heavy second-hand smoker. Adjacent normal lung was taken at least 2 cm away from the tumor margin, and two pathologists confirmed by morphology that the adjacent normal lung was free of malignant cells. Multi-region TCR-beta sequencing of resected limited-stage small-cell lung cancers and of tumor-adjacent lung tissue was performed to characterize T cell repertoire heterogeneity. Genomic DNA was extracted from FFPE tissue using the AllPrep DNA/RNA FFPE Kit (Qiagen). A single count supports this clone. Its target antigen remains unknown. No base-level quality is on record; no much larger clone is a single base apart.

The receptor comes from a man in his sixties with small cell lung cancer. The specimen was normal tissue next to the tumor.

The CDR3 protein is CASSRRSNNEQFF. In nucleotide form, the sequence is TGTGCCAGTAGTAGGAGGAGCAACAATGAGCAGTTCTTC. The sequence is built from TRBV19 and TRBJ2-1; 5 matching bases give a weak D call of TRBD2. Via the germline V gene (reference sequence), CDR1 is LNHDA and CDR2 SQIVND. A distance of 9 bases separates the germline ends of V and J, which lose 4 bases and 5 bases respectively. Including cysteine and phenylalanine, the CDR3 has 13 amino acids. The sequence is cut down to CDR3 DNA, 39 bases in frame from base 1.